This TCR beta chain was recovered during a study of PD-L1 blockade in urothelial cancer. Turning to the study itself: Atezolizumab at 1,200 mg intravenously every 3 weeks was started by patients at some point between 2014 and 2016. Of prior chemotherapy regimens, patients had received between 0 and 3. Blood samples had a median of approximately 150,000 T cells.

This CDR3 has 14 amino acids. The germline gives CDR1 SGHNT, CDR2 YYREEE (reference sequence). J was trimmed by 4 bases and V by 5 bases; bases with no gene match: 7. The time point here: pretreatment peripheral blood. The method was immunoSEQ multiplex PCR; TCRdb's version includes in-frame clones alone and lacks a portion of them. The sample shows about 80,000 clones, around 85% of them seen only once. This specimen was PBMCs, taken around atezolizumab (anti-PD-L1) treatment. The receptor comes from a man aged 35 to 55 with urothelial cancer. The V call is TRBV5-4, the J call TRBJ2-7, with 9 bases aligning to TRBD1. CDR3 DNA sequence: TGTGCCAGCAGTCGGGACAGGGACTTATACGAGCAGTACTTC. It specifies CASSRDRDLYEQYF.